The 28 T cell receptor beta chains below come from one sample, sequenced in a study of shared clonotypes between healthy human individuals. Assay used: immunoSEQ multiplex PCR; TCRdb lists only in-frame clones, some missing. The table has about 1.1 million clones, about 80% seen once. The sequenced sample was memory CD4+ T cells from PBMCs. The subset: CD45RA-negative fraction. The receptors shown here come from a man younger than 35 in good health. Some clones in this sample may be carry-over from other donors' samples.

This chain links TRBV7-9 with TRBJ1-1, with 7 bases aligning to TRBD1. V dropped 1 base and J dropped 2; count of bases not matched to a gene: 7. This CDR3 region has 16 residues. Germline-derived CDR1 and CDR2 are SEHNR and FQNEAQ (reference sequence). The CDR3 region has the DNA TGTGCCAGCAGCTTAGACAGGGGACGAGGCAACACTGAAGCTTTCTTT. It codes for CASSLDRGRGNTEAFF.

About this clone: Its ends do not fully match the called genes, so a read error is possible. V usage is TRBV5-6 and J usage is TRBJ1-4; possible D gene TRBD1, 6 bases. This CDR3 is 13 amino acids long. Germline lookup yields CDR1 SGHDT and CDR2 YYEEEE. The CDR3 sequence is CASSLDRADVGIF. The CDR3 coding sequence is TGTGCCAGCAGCTTGGACAGGGCGGACGTCGGGATTTTT.

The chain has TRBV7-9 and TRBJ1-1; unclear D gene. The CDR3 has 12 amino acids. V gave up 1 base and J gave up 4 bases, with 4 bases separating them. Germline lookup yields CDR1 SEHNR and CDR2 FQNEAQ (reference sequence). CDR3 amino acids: CASSLGATEAFF. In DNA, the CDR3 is TGTGCCAGCAGCTTAGGGGCCACTGAAGCTTTCTTT.

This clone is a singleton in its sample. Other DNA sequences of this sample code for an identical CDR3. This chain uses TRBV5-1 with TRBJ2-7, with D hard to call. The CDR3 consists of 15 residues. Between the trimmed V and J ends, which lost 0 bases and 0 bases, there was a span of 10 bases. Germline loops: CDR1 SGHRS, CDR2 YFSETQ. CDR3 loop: CASSLDPSYSYEQYF. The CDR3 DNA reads TGCGCCAGCAGCTTGGATCCAAGCTACTCCTACGAGCAGTACTTC.

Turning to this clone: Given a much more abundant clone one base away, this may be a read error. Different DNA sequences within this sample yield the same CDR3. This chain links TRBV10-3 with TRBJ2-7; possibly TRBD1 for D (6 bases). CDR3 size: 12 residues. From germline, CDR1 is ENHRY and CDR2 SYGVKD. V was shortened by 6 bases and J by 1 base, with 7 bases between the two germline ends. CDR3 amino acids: CAIRDSSYEQYF. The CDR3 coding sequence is TGTGCCATCAGGGACAGTTCCTACGAGCAGTACTTC.

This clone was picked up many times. The CDR3 loop is CASNEQGSGYGYTF. The CDR3 region has the DNA TGTGCCAGCAACGAGCAGGGAAGCGGCTATGGCTACACCTTC. The V gene is TRBV9, the J gene TRBJ1-2; D possibly corresponds to TRBD1 (5 bases). Germline CDR1 reads SGDLS; CDR2 reads YYNGEE. Deletions cut 6 bases from V and 4 bases from J, with 16 bases between. The CDR3 is 14 amino acids.

Here the CDR3 reads CASSLGIRDIEYGYTF. DNA of the CDR3: TGCGCCAGCAGCTTGGGTATACGGGACATTGAGTATGGCTACACCTTC. The chain couples TRBV5-1 to TRBJ1-2; possibly TRBD1 for D (6 bases). Trimming stripped 0 bases from V and 5 bases from J, with 17 bases between. The CDR3 has 16 residues. CDR1 SGHRS and CDR2 YFSETQ come from the germline V gene.

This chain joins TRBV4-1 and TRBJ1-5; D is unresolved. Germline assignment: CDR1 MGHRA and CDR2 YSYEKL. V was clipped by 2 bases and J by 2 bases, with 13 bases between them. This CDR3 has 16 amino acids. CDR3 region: CASSQLGEIGNQPQHF. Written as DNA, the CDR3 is TGCGCCAGCAGCCAACTTGGGGAGATCGGCAATCAGCCCCAGCATTTT.

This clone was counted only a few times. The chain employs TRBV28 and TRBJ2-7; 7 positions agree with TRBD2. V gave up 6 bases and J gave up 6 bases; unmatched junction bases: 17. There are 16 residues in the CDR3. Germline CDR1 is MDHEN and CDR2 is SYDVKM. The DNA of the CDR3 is TGTGCCAGCAGACCGTGGGCGGCGGGAGTTCGGTCCGAGCAGTACTTC. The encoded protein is CASRPWAAGVRSEQYF.

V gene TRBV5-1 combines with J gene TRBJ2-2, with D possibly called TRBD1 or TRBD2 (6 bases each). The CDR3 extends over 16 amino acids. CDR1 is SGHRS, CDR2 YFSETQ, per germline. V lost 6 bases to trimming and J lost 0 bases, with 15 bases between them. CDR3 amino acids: CASNTGTGTNTGELFF. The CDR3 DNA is TGCGCCAGCAACACAGGGACTGGCACGAACACCGGGGAGCTGTTTTTT.

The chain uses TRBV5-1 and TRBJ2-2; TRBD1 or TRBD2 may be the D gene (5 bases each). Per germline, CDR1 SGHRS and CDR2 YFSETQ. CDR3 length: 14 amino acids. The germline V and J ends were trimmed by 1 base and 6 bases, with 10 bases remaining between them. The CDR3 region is CASSLFRGAGELFF. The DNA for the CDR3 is TGCGCCAGCAGCTTGTTTCGGGGCGCCGGGGAGCTGTTTTTT.

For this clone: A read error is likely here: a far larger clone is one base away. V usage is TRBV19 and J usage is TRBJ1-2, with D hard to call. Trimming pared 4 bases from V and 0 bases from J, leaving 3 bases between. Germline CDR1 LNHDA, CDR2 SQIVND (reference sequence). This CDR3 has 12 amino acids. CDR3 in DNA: TGTGCCAGTAGTAGGTCTAACTATGGCTACACCTTC. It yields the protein CASSRSNYGYTF.

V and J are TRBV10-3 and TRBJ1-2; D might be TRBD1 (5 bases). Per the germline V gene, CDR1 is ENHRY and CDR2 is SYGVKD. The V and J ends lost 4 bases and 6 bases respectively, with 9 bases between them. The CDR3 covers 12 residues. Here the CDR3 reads CAISAQGNGYTF. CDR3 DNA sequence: TGTGCCATCAGTGCCCAGGGAAATGGCTACACCTTC.

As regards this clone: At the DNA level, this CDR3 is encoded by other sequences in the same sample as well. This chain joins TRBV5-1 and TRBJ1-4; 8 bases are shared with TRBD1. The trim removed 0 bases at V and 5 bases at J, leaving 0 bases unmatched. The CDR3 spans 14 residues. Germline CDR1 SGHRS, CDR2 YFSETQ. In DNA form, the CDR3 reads TGCGCCAGCAGCTTGGGGACAGGGAATGAAAAACTGTTTTTT. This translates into CASSLGTGNEKLFF.

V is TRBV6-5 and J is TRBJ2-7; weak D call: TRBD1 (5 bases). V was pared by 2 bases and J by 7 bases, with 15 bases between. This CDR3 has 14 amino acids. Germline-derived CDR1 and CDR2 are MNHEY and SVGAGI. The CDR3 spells CASSYAAGKEEQYF. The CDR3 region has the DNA TGTGCCAGCAGTTACGCGGCAGGGAAAGAGGAGCAGTACTTC.

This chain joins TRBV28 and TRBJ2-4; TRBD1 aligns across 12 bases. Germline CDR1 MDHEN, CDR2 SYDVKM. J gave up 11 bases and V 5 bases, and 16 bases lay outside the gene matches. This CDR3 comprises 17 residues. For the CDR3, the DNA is TGTGCCAGCAGTCCCCCCCCAGGGACAGGGGGCTTTTTTCTTCAGTACTTC. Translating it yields CASSPPPGTGGFFLQYF.

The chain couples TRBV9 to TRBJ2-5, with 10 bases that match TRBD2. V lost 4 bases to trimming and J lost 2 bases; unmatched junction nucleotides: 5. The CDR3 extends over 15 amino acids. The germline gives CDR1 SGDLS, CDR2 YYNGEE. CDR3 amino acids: CASSYGLAVQETQYF. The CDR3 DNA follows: TGTGCCAGCAGCTACGGACTAGCGGTACAAGAGACCCAGTACTTC. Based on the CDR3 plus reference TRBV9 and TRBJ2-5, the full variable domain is DSGVTQTPKHLITATGQRVTLRCSPRSGDLSVYWYQQSLDQGLQFLIQYYNGEERAKGNILERFSAQQFPDLHSELNLSSLELGDSALYFCASSYGLAVQETQYFGPGTRLLVL.

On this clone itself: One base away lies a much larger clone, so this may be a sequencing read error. CDR3 sequence: CASSTTENTEAFF. The CDR3 nucleotides read TGTGCCAGCAGCACGACAGAGAACACTGAAGCTTTCTTT. V and J are TRBV7-6 and TRBJ1-1, with D perhaps TRBD1 (5 bases). The CDR3 spans 13 residues. V was pared by 5 bases and J by 1 base, with 8 bases between. Germline-derived CDR1 and CDR2 are SGHVS and FNYEAQ.

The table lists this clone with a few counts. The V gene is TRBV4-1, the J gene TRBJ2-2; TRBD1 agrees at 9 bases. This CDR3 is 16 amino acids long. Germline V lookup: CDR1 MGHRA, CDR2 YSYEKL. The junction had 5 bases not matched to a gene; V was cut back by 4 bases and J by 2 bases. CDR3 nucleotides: TGCGCCAGCAGCCCCCCGGGACAGGGAAACACCGGGGAGCTGTTTTTT. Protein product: CASSPPGQGNTGELFF.

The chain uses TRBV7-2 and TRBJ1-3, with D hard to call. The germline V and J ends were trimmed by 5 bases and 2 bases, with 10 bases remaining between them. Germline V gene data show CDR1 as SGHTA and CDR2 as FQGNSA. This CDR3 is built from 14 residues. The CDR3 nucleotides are TGTGCCAGCAGCCGGGGAGGGACTGGAAACACCATATATTTT. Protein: CASSRGGTGNTIYF.

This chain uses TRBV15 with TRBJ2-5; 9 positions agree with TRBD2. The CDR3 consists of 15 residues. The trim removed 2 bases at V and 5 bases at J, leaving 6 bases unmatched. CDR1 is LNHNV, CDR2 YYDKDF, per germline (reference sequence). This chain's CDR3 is CATSRNSGSYETQYF. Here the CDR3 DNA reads TGTGCCACCAGCAGAAATAGCGGGAGTTATGAGACCCAGTACTTC.

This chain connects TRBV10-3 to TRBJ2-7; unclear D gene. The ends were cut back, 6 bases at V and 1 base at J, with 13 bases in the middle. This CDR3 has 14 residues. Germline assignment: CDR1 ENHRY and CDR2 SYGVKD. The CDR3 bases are TGTGCCATCAGCAAAGGCTACAGTTCCTACGAGCAGTACTTC. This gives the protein CAISKGYSSYEQYF.

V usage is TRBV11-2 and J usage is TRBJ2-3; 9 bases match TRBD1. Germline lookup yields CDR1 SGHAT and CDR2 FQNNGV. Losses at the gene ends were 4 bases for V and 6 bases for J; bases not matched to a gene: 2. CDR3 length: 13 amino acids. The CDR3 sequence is CASSSDRGDTQYF. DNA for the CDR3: TGTGCCAGCAGCTCCGACAGGGGGGATACGCAGTATTTT.

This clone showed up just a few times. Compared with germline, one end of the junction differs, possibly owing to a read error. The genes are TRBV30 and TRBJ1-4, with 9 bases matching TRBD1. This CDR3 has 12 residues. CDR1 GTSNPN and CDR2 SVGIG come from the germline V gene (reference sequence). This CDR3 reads CAWREPGQGLGF. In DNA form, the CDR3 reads TGTGCCTGGAGGGAACCGGGACAGGGATTGGGATTT. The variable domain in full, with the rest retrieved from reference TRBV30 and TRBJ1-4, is SQTIHQWPATLVQPVGSPLSLECTVEGTSNPNLYWYRQAAGRGLQLLFYSVGIGQISSEVPQNLSASRPQDRQFILSSKKLLLSDSGFYLCAWREPGQGLGFGSGTQLSVL.

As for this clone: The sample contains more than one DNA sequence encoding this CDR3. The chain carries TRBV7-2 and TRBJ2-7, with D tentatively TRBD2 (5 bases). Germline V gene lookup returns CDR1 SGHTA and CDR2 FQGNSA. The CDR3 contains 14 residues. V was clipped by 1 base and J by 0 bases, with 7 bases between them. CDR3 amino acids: CASSLVRDSYEQYF. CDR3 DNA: TGTGCCAGCAGCTTAGTTCGGGACTCCTACGAGCAGTACTTC. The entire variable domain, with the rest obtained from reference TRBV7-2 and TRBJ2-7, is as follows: GAGVSQSPSNKVTEKGKDVELRCDPISGHTALYWYRQSLGQGLEFLIYFQGNSAPDKSGLPSDRFSAERTGGSVSTLTIQRTQQEDSAVYLCASSLVRDSYEQYFGPGTRLTVT.

The CDR3 nucleotides are TGTGCCAGCAGCTTGCCGACAGGAGGAAGGGAGACCCAGTACTTC. It is translated as CASSLPTGGRETQYF. The chain uses TRBV7-9 and TRBJ2-5; D might be TRBD1 (6 bases). With 3 bases removed from V and 5 bases from J, the gap between germline ends came to 16 bases. The germline V gene encodes CDR1 SEHNR and CDR2 FQNEAQ (reference sequence). This CDR3 has 15 residues.

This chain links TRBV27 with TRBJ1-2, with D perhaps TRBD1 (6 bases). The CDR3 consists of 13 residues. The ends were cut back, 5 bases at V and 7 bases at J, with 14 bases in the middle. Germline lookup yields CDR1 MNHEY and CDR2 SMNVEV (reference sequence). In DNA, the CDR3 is TGTGCCAGCAGTCCACAGGGCTTTAGTGGCTACACCTTC. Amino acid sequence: CASSPQGFSGYTF.

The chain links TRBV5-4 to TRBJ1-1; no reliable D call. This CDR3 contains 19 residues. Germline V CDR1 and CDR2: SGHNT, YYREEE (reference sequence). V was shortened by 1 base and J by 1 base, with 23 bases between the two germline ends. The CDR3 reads CASSLMGDFFGERNTEAFF. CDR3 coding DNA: TGTGCCAGCAGCTTGATGGGTGACTTCTTCGGGGAGAGGAACACTGAAGCTTTCTTT.